This T cell receptor (beta chain) was identified in a study of cytomegalovirus exposure and HLA in healthy donors. Overall study results and limits: In an earlier analysis, about 87% or about 30%: the productive usage of most TCR beta V segments.

Remarks on this clone: Antigen specificity is unknown.

Everyone who donated was a healthy bone marrow donor. The ends lost 5 bases at V and 2 bases at J; junction bases unmatched: 4. Per the germline V gene, CDR1 is MNHNS and CDR2 is SASEGT. CDR3 length: 15 amino acids. It was with 60 Vbeta and 13 Jbeta primers that the PCR ran. Profiled with immunoSEQ multiplex PCR; TCRdb holds only in-frame clones, not every one. The sample totals around 75,000 clones. The chain links TRBV6-1 to TRBJ1-5; TRBD1 agrees at 9 bases. The clonotype was recovered from a man aged 45-65 years in good health and CMV-seropositive. The sample comprised PBMCs. For the CDR3, the DNA is TGTGCCAGCAGTCCGAGGACAGGGGGCAATCAGCCCCAGCATTTT. Translated: CASSPRTGGNQPQHF.